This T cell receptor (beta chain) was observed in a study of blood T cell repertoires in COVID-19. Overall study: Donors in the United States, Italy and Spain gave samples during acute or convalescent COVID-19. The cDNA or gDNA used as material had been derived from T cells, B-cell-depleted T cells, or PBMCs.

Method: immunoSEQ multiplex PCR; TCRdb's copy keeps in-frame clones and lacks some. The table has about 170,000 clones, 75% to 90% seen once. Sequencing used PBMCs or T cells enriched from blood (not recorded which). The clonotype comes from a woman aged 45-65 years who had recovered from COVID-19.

CDR3 sequence: CASPRGNTEAFF. CDR3 DNA sequence: TGTGCCAGCCCCAGGGGGAACACTGAAGCTTTCTTT. The rearrangement uses TRBV2 and TRBJ1-1, with D possibly matching TRBD1 (6 bases). This CDR3 contains 12 residues. Trimming pared 8 bases from V and 1 base from J, leaving 8 bases between. Germline V gene sequence: CDR1 SNHLY, CDR2 FYNNEI.